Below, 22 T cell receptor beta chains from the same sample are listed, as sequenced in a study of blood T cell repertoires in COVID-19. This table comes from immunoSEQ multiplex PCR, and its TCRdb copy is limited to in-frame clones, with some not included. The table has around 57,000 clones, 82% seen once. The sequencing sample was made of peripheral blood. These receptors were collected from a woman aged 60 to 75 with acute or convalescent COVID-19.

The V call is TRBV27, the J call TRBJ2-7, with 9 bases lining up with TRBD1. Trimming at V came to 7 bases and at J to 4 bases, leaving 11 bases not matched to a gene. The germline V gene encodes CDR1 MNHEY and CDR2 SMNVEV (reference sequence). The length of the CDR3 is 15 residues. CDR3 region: CASIGRDRAKYEQYF. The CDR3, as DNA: TGTGCCAGCATAGGAAGGGACAGGGCTAAGTACGAGCAGTACTTC.

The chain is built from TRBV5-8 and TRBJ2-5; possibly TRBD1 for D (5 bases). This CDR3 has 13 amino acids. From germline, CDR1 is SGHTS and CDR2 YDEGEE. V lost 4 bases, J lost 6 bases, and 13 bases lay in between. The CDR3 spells CASSLQGTQTQYF. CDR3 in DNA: TGTGCCAGCAGCCTCCAGGGCACCCAGACCCAGTACTTC. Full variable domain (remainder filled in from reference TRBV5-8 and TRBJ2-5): EAGVTQSPTHLIKTRGQQATLRCSPISGHTSVYWYQQALGLGLQFLLWYDEGEERNRGNFPPRFSGRQFPNYSSELNVNALELEDSALYLCASSLQGTQTQYFGPGTRLLVL.

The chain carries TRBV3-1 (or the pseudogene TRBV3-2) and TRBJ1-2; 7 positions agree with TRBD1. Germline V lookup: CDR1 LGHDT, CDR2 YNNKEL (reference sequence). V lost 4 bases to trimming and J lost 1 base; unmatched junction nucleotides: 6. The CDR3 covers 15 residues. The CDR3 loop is CASSRTGQLNYGYTF. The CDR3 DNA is TGTGCCAGCAGCCGGACGGGACAGCTTAACTATGGCTACACCTTC.

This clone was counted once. The CDR3 region is CASSLGSAADTQYF. The CDR3 DNA is TGTGCCAGCAGCTTGGGGTCGGCGGCAGATACGCAGTATTTT. The chain couples TRBV5-8 to TRBJ2-3; D gene unclear. Germline CDR1 and CDR2: SGHTS and YDEGEE. This CDR3 has 14 residues. The V end was cut by 0 bases, the J end by 4 bases, with 9 bases between.

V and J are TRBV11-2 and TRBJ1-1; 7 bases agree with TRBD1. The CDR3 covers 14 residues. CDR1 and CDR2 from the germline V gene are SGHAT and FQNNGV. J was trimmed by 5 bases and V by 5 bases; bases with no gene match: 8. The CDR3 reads CASSPGAGGTEAFF. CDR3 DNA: TGTGCCAGCAGCCCAGGGGCAGGGGGAACTGAAGCTTTCTTT.

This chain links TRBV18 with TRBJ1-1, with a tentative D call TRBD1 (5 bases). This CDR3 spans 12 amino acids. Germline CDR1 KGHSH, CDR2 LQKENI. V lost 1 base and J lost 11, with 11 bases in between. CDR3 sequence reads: CASSPQQDGAFF. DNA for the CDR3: TGTGCCAGCTCACCACAACAGGATGGGGCTTTCTTT.

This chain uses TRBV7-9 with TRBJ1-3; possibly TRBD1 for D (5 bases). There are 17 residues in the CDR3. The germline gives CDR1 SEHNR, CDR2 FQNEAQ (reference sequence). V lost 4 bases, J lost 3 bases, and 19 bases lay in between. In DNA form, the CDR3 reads TGTGCCAGCAGCTCAGCAGGGTCAGGGACTCATGGAAACACCATATATTTT. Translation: CASSSAGSGTHGNTIYF.

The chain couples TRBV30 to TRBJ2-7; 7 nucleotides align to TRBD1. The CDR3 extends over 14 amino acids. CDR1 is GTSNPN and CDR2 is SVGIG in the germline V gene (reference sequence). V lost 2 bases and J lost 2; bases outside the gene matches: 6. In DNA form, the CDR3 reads TGTGCCTGGAGTTCCTGGGGACAGCCCTACGAGCAGTACTTC. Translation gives CAWSSWGQPYEQYF. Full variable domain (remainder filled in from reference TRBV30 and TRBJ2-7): SQTIHQWPATLVQPVGSPLSLECTVEGTSNPNLYWYRQAAGRGLQLLFYSVGIGQISSEVPQNLSASRPQDRQFILSSKKLLLSDSGFYLCAWSSWGQPYEQYFGPGTRLTVT.

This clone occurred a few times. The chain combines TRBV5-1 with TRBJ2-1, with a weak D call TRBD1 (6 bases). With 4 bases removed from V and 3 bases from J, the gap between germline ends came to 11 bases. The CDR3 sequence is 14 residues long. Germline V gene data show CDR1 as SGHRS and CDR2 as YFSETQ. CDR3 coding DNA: TGCGCCAGCAGCCTGGACAGCAACTACAATGAGCAGTTCTTC. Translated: CASSLDSNYNEQFF. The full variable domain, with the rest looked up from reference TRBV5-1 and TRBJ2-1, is KAGVTQTPRYLIKTRGQQVTLSCSPISGHRSVSWYQQTPGQGLQFLFEYFSETQRNKGNFPGRFSGRQFSNSRSEMNVSTLELGDSALYLCASSLDSNYNEQFFGPGTRLTVL.

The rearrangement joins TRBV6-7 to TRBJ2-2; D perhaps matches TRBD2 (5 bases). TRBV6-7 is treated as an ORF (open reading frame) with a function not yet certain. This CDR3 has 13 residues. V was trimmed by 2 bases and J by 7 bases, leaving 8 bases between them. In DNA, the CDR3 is TGTGCCAGCAGTTACGAGGGAGTCGGGGAGCTGTTTTTT. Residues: CASSYEGVGELFF.

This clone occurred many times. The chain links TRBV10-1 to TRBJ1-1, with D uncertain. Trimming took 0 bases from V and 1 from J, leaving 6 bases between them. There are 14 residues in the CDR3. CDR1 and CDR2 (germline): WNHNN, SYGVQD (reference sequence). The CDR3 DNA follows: TGCGCCAGCAGTGAGTCGGGCAAGAACACTGAAGCTTTCTTT. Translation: CASSESGKNTEAFF.

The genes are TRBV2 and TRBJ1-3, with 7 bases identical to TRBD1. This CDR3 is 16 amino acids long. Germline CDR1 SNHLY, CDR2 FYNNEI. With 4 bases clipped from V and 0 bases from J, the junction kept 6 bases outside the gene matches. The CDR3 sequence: CASSGSRGLSGNTIYF. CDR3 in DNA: TGTGCCAGCAGTGGATCGAGGGGGCTCTCTGGAAACACCATATATTTT.

CDR3 residues: CASSQGAQFNYGYTF. The CDR3 DNA reads as TGCGCCAGCAGCCAAGGGGCACAGTTCAACTATGGCTACACCTTC. The chain has TRBV4-3 and TRBJ1-2; D is ambiguous. CDR3 length equals 15 residues. Deletions cut 1 base from V and 2 bases from J, with 11 bases between. Germline CDR1 LGHNA, CDR2 YSLEER.

The CDR3 here is CASTLAGTNTGELFF. CDR3 coding DNA: TGTGCCAGCACGCTAGCGGGAACGAACACCGGGGAGCTGTTTTTT. The V and J genes are TRBV18 and TRBJ2-2; 9 bases agree with TRBD2. V lost 8 bases to trimming and J lost 0 bases; unmatched junction nucleotides: 4. Germline CDR1 KGHSH, CDR2 LQKENI. The CDR3 spans 15 residues.

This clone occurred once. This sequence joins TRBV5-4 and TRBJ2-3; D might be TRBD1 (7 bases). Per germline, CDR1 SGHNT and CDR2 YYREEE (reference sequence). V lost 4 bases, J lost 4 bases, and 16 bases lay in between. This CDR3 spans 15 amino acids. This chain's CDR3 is CASSLQGRLADTQYF. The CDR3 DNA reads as TGTGCCAGCAGCCTACAGGGGAGGTTGGCAGATACGCAGTATTTT.

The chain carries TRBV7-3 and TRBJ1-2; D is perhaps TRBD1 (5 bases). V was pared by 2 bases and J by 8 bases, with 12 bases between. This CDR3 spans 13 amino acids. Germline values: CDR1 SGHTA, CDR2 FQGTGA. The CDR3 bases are TGTGCCAGCAGCTTAGGACAAGAAGGCGGCTACACCTTC. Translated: CASSLGQEGGYTF.

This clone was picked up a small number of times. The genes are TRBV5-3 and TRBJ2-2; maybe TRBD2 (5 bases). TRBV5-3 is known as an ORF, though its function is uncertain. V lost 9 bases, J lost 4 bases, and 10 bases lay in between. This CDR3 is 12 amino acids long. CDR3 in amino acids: CATAGGTGELFF. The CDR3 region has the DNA TGTGCCACGGCGGGTGGCACCGGGGAGCTGTTTTTT.

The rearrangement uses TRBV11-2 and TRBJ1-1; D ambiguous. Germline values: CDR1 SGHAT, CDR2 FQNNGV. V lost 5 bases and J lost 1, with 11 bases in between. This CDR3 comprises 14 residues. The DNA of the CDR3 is TGTGCCAGCAGCCATAGTCTTACGAACACTGAAGCTTTCTTT. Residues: CASSHSLTNTEAFF. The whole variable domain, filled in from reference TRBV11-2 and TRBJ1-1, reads EAGVAQSPRYKIIEKRQSVAFWCNPISGHATLYWYQQILGQGPKLLIQFQNNGVVDDSQLPKDRFSAERLKGVDSTLKIQPAKLEDSAVYLCASSHSLTNTEAFFGQGTRLTVV.

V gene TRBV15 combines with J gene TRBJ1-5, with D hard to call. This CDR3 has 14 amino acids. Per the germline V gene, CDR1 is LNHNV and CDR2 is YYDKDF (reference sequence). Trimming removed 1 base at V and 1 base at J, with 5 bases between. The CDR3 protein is CATSRGQSNQPQHF. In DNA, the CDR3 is TGTGCCACCAGCAGAGGGCAGAGCAATCAGCCCCAGCATTTT. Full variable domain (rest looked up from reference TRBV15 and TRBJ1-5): DAMVIQNPRYQVTQFGKPVTLSCSQTLNHNVMYWYQQKSSQAPKLLFHYYDKDFNNEADTPDNFQSRRPNTSFCFLDIRSPGLGDTAMYLCATSRGQSNQPQHFGDGTRLSIL.

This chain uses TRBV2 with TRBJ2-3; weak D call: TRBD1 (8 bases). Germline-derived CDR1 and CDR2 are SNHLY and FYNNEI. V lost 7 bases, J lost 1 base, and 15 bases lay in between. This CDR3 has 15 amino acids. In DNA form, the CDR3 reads TGTGCCAGCACCCTTACAGGGGGGGGCACAGATACGCAGTATTTT. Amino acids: CASTLTGGGTDTQYF.

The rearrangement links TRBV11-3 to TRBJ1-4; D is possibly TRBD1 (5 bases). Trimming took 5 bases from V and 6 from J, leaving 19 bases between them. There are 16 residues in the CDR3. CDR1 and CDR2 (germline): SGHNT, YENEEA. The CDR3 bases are TGTGCCAGCAGCCGCCCCGGGGCAGGGAGGGATGAAAAACTGTTTTTT. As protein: CASSRPGAGRDEKLFF.

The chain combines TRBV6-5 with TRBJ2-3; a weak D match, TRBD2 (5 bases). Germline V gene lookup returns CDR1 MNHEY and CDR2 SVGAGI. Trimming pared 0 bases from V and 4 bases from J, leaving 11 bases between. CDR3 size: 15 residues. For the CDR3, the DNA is TGTGCCAGCAGTTACTCGTCGGGGAGTGCAGATACGCAGTATTTT. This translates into CASSYSSGSADTQYF.